This T cell receptor beta chain was observed in a study of cytomegalovirus exposure and HLA in healthy donors. Overall study results and limits: CMV serostatus alone was available as immune exposure information.

Both 60 Vbeta primers and 13 Jbeta primers went into the PCR. Profiled with immunoSEQ multiplex PCR; TCRdb holds only in-frame clones, not every one. The repertoire holds 95,000 to 100,000 clones, 76% seen once, with about 2% in the top ten. Note on this clone: Its specificity is unknown.

The CDR3 extends over 15 amino acids. Germline CDR1 MDHEN, CDR2 SYDVKM. V gave up 5 bases and J gave up 10 bases; unmatched junction bases: 12. This clonotype was sampled from a man in his forties or fifties in good health and CMV-seronegative. V gene TRBV28 combines with J gene TRBJ2-1, with 9 bases identical to TRBD2. Sequencing was performed on PBMCs. CDR3 coding DNA: TGTGCCAGCAGTCTAGGTAGGCTAGCGGGACGGGAGCAGTTCTTC. It translates to CASSLGRLAGREQFF.